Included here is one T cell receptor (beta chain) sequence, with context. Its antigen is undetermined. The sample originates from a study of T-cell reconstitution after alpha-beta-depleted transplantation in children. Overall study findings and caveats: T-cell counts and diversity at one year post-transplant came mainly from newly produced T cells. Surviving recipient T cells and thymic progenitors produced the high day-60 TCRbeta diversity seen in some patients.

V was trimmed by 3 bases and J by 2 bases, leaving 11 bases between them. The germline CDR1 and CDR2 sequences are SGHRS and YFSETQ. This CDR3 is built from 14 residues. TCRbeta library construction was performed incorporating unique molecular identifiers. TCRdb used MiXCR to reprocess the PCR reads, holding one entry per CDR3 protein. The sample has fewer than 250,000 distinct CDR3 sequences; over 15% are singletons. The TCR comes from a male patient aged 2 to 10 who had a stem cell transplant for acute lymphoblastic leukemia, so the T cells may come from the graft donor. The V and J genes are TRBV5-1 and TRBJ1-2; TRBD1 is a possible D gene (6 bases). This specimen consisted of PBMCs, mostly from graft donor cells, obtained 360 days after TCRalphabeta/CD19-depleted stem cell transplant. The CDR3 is CASSSQGQNYGYTF. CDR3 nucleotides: TGCGCCAGCAGCTCCCAAGGACAGAACTATGGCTACACCTTC.